The rows below give T cell receptor beta chains drawn from one sample of a study of blood T cell repertoires in COVID-19. Data came from immunoSEQ multiplex PCR; TCRdb stores just in-frame clones and leaves some out. The table records 310,000 or so clones, about 93% of them present only once. The sample consisted of PBMCs or T cells enriched from blood (not recorded which). The receptors stem from a woman in her twenties or thirties who had recovered from COVID-19. CDR3s include the opening cysteine and the closing phenylalanine or tryptophan. Fields, in order: V gene, D gene, clone size, J gene, CDR3 length, CDR3 DNA, CDR3 protein. D genes are given only for firm matches. Some rows have no size entry. The others give once, few or many, or a class for an expanded clone.

v_call: TRBV15; d_call: .; clone_size: few; j_call: TRBJ1-1; cdr3_length: 14; cdr3_nt: TGTGCCACCAGCGCTTATCAGGGGAACACTGAAGCTTTCTTT; cdr3_aa: CATSAYQGNTEAFF
v_call: TRBV7-9; d_call: .; clone_size: .; j_call: TRBJ1-3; cdr3_length: 18; cdr3_nt: TGTGCCAGCAGCTCCACCAGTAGGGCAGGAGGCTCTGGAAACACCATATATTTT; cdr3_aa: CASSSTSRAGGSGNTIYF
v_call: TRBV28; d_call: TRBD1; clone_size: .; j_call: TRBJ2-5; cdr3_length: 16; cdr3_nt: TGTGCCAGCAGTTTATCCAGGACAGGGAAAAGAGATACCCAGTACTTC; cdr3_aa: CASSLSRTGKRDTQYF
v_call: TRBV5-6; d_call: .; clone_size: few; j_call: TRBJ1-2; cdr3_length: 14; cdr3_nt: TGTGCCAGCATCGGGAGGGCAGTTAACTATGGCTACACCTTC; cdr3_aa: CASIGRAVNYGYTF
v_call: TRBV6-5; d_call: TRBD2; clone_size: .; j_call: TRBJ2-1; cdr3_length: 15; cdr3_nt: TGTGCCAGCAGTTACTCAGCGGGAGCCTACAATGAGCAGTTCTTC; cdr3_aa: CASSYSAGAYNEQFF
v_call: TRBV4-2; d_call: TRBD2; clone_size: .; j_call: TRBJ2-7; cdr3_length: 17; cdr3_nt: TGTGCCAGCAGCCAAGAGGAACTAGCGGGTTTTGCCTACGAGCAGTACTTC; cdr3_aa: CASSQEELAGFAYEQYF
v_call: TRBV9; d_call: TRBD2; clone_size: once; j_call: TRBJ2-7; cdr3_length: 15; cdr3_nt: TGTGCCAGCAGCGTAGACGCGGGAGGGTCCTACGAGCAGTACTTC; cdr3_aa: CASSVDAGGSYEQYF
v_call: TRBV20-1; d_call: .; clone_size: .; j_call: TRBJ1-1; cdr3_length: 11; cdr3_nt: TGCAGTGCCCGCCGCGGGGCTGAAGCTTTCTTT; cdr3_aa: CSARRGAEAFF
v_call: TRBV9; d_call: .; clone_size: once; j_call: TRBJ1-6; cdr3_length: 16; cdr3_nt: TGTGCCAGCAGCGTTGGATCTAGGTCACATAATTCACCCCTCCACTTT; cdr3_aa: CASSVGSRSHNSPLHF
v_call: TRBV5-1; d_call: .; clone_size: .; j_call: TRBJ2-1; cdr3_length: 15; cdr3_nt: TGCGCCAGCAGCTTGACAGGGAGCTCCTACAATGAGCAGTTCTTC; cdr3_aa: CASSLTGSSYNEQFF
v_call: TRBV30; d_call: TRBD1; clone_size: .; j_call: TRBJ1-6; cdr3_length: 13; cdr3_nt: TGTGCCTGGAGTTGGGACAGGGTAGCACCCCTCCACTTT; cdr3_aa: CAWSWDRVAPLHF
v_call: TRBV6-6; d_call: .; clone_size: .; j_call: TRBJ2-6; cdr3_length: 16; cdr3_nt: TGTGCCAGCTGCTTCGGGTCTCTGGGTGGTCGTAACGTCCTGACTTTC; cdr3_aa: CASCFGSLGGRNVLTF
v_call: TRBV19; d_call: .; clone_size: .; j_call: TRBJ1-3; cdr3_length: 14; cdr3_nt: TGTGCCAGTAATGGGCAGGGATCTGGAAACACCATATATTTT; cdr3_aa: CASNGQGSGNTIYF
v_call: TRBV6-5; d_call: .; clone_size: .; j_call: TRBJ2-5; cdr3_length: 11; cdr3_nt: TGTGCCAGCGGGGCGGAAGAGACCCAGTACTTC; cdr3_aa: CASGAEETQYF
v_call: TRBV19; d_call: .; clone_size: .; j_call: TRBJ2-7; cdr3_length: 18; cdr3_nt: TGTGCCAGTAGTATAGGGCTCAGGGGTACGGGCCTTCAGAACGAGCAGTACTTC; cdr3_aa: CASSIGLRGTGLQNEQYF
v_call: TRBV7-9; d_call: .; clone_size: .; j_call: TRBJ2-3; cdr3_length: 13; cdr3_nt: TGTGCCAGCAGCTTAGACTCACCAGATACGCAGTATTTT; cdr3_aa: CASSLDSPDTQYF
v_call: TRBV15; d_call: .; clone_size: .; j_call: TRBJ2-7; cdr3_length: 16; cdr3_nt: TGTGCCACCAGCAGAGGGGAGCTAGCCACCTTCTACGAGCAGTACTTC; cdr3_aa: CATSRGELATFYEQYF
v_call: TRBV11-3; d_call: .; clone_size: .; j_call: TRBJ2-1; cdr3_length: 16; cdr3_nt: TGTGCCAGCAGCATAGGTTGGGGCAGTATATCGGATGAGCAGTTCTTC; cdr3_aa: CASSIGWGSISDEQFF
v_call: TRBV9; d_call: .; clone_size: .; j_call: TRBJ1-6; cdr3_length: 16; cdr3_nt: TGTGCCAGCAGCGTAGGTCTGGGTCAGGTCGACTCACCCCTCCACTTT; cdr3_aa: CASSVGLGQVDSPLHF
v_call: TRBV19; d_call: .; clone_size: few; j_call: TRBJ1-1; cdr3_length: 14; cdr3_nt: TGTGCCAGTAGTATAGATCCGAGACAGGATGAAGCTTTCTTT; cdr3_aa: CASSIDPRQDEAFF
v_call: TRBV3-1/TRBV3-2; d_call: .; clone_size: .; j_call: TRBJ2-2; cdr3_length: 13; cdr3_nt: TGTGCCAGCAGCCACGGGGTCACCGGGGAGCTGTTTTTT; cdr3_aa: CASSHGVTGELFF
v_call: TRBV5-1; d_call: .; clone_size: .; j_call: TRBJ1-4; cdr3_length: 13; cdr3_nt: TGCGCCAGCAGCTTGGAGGACACTGGAGGGCTGTTTTTT; cdr3_aa: CASSLEDTGGLFF
v_call: TRBV11-2; d_call: TRBD2; clone_size: .; j_call: TRBJ2-1; cdr3_length: 16; cdr3_nt: TGTGCCAGCAGCTTAGTACCGGCGGGAGTACTCAATGAGCAGTTCTTC; cdr3_aa: CASSLVPAGVLNEQFF
v_call: TRBV10-3; d_call: .; clone_size: once; j_call: TRBJ2-7; cdr3_length: 16; cdr3_nt: TGTGCCATCAGTGCCCACGGGCAGGGCTACGGTGTCGAGCAGTACTTC; cdr3_aa: CAISAHGQGYGVEQYF
v_call: TRBV10-1; d_call: TRBD1; clone_size: .; j_call: TRBJ2-7; cdr3_length: 14; cdr3_nt: TGCGCCAGCAGTGAGTCCGACAGGGAATACGAGCAGTACTTC; cdr3_aa: CASSESDREYEQYF
v_call: TRBV6-5; d_call: .; clone_size: .; j_call: TRBJ1-2; cdr3_length: 12; cdr3_nt: TGTGCCACCTCCAGGGCTCTCTATGGCTACACCTTC; cdr3_aa: CATSRALYGYTF